One and the same sample provided the 3 T cell receptor beta chains below, sequenced in a study of cytomegalovirus exposure and HLA in healthy donors. PCR involved 60 Vbeta and 13 Jbeta primers. Clones were sequenced by immunoSEQ multiplex PCR, and TCRdb holds only the in-frame ones, with some missing. The sample has about 190,000 clones. Source material: PBMCs. These receptors all come from a woman aged 25 to 45 in good health and CMV-seropositive.

The chain is built from TRBV5-1 and TRBJ1-5; D perhaps matches TRBD1 (6 bases). The V and J ends lost 4 bases and 1 base respectively, with 9 bases between them. Germline V gives CDR1 SGHRS, CDR2 YFSETQ. This CDR3 is 14 amino acids long. CDR3 region: CASSQGQSNQPQHF. In DNA form, the CDR3 reads TGCGCCAGCAGCCAAGGACAGAGCAATCAGCCCCAGCATTTT.

This chain joins TRBV29-1 and TRBJ2-7, with TRBD2 matching 12 bases. V lost 7 bases and J lost 4; bases outside the gene matches: 8. Germline assignment: CDR1 SQVTM and CDR2 ANQGSEA. CDR3 size: 14 residues. The DNA of the CDR3 is TGCAGCGCCTCCGGACTAGCGGGAATTTACGAGCAGTACTTC. Amino acids: CSASGLAGIYEQYF.

The chain combines TRBV9 with TRBJ2-5; D is unresolved. Germline CDR1 and CDR2: SGDLS and YYNGEE. This CDR3 comprises 14 residues. Trimming took off 1 base at V and 9 bases at J, with 16 bases between the two ends. CDR3 DNA: TGTGCCAGCAGCGTACATGACCTAAGCGAGGCCCAGTACTTC. It translates to CASSVHDLSEAQYF. The full variable domain, completed using reference TRBV9 and TRBJ2-5, is DSGVTQTPKHLITATGQRVTLRCSPRSGDLSVYWYQQSLDQGLQFLIQYYNGEERAKGNILERFSAQQFPDLHSELNLSSLELGDSALYFCASSVHDLSEAQYFGPGTRLLVL.